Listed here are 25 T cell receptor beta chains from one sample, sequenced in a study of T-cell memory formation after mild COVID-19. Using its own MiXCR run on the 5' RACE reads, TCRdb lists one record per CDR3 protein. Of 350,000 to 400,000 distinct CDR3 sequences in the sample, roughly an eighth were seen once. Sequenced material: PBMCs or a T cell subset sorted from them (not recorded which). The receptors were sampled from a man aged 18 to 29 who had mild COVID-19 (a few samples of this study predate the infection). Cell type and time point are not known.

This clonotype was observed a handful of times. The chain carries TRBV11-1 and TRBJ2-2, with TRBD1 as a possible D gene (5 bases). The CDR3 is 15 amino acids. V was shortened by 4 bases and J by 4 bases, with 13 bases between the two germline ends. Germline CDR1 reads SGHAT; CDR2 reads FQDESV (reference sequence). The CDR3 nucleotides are TGTGCCAGCAGCTCGGCCAGGGCTTCCACCGGGGAGCTGTTTTTT. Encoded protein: CASSSARASTGELFF.

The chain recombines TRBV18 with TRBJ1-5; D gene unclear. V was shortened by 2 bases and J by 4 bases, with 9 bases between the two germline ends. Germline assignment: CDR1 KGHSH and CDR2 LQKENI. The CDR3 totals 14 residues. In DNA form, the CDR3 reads TGTGCCAGCTCACCAACGCCGGAGAATCAGCCCCAGCATTTT. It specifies CASSPTPENQPQHF.

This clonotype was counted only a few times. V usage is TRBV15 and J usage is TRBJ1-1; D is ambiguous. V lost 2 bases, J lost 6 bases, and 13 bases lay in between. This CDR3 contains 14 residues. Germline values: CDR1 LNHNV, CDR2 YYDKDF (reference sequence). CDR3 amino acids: CATSRRGSQSEAFF. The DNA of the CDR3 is TGTGCCACCAGCAGACGGGGTTCCCAGTCTGAAGCTTTCTTT.

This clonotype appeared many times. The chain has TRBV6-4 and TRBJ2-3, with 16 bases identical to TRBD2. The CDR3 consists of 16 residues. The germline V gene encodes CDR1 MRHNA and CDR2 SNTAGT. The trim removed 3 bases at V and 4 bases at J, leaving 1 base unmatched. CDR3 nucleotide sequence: TGTGCCAGCAGTGAGGGACTAGCGGGGGGGCCAGATACGCAGTATTTT. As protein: CASSEGLAGGPDTQYF.

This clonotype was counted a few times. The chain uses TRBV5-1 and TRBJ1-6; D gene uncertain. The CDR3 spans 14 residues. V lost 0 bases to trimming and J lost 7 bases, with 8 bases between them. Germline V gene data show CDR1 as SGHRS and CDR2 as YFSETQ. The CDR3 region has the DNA TGCGCCAGCAGCTTGGCCACTGTGAATTCACCCCTCCACTTT. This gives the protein CASSLATVNSPLHF.

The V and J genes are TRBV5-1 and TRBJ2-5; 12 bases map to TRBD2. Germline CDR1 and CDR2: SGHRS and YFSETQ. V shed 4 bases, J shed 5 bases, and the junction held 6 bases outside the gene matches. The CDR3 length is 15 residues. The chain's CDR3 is CASSTSSGGAETQYF. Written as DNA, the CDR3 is TGCGCCAGCAGCACCTCTAGCGGGGGGGCGGAGACCCAGTACTTC.

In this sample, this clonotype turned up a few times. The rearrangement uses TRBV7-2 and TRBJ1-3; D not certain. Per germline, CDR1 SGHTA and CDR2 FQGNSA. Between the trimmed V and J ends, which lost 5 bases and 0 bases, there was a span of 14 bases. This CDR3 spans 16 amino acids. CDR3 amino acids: CASSRGDGRSGNTIYF. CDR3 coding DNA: TGTGCCAGCAGCCGAGGCGACGGACGCTCTGGAAACACCATATATTTT.

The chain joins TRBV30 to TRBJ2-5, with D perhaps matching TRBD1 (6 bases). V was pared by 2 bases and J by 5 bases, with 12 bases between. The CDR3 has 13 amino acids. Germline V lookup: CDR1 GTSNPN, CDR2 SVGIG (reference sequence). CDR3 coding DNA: TGTGCCTGGAGTACGTGGGGGCTTGAGACCCAGTACTTC. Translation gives CAWSTWGLETQYF.

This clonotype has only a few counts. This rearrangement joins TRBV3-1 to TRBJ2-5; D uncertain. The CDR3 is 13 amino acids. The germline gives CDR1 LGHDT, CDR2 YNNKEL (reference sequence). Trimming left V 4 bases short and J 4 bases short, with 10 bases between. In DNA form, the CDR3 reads TGTGCCAGCAGCCCAAGCGCGAGAGAGACCCAGTACTTC. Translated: CASSPSARETQYF.

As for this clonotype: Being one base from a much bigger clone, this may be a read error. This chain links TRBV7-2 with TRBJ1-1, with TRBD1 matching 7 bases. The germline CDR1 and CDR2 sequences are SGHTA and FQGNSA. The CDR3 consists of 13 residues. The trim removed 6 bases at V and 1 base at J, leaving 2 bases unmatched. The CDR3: CASRGQQNTEAFF. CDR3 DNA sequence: TGTGCCAGCAGGGGACAGCAGAACACTGAAGCTTTCTTT.

CDR3 sequence: CSASLAGGTNNEQFF. The DNA of the CDR3 is TGCAGTGCTTCTCTAGCGGGGGGGACCAACAATGAGCAGTTCTTC. J is TRBJ2-1 and V is TRBV20-1; TRBD2 aligns across 12 bases. The length of the CDR3 is 15 residues. Losses at the gene ends were 5 bases for V and 5 bases for J; bases not matched to a gene: 7. Germline V gene sequence: CDR1 DFQATT, CDR2 SNEGSKA (reference sequence).

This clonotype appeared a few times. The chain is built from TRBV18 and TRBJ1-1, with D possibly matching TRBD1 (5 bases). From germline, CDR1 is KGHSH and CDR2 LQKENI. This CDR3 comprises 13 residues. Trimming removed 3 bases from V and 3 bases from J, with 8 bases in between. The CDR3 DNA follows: TGTGCCAGCTCACCTACAGGAGACACTGAAGCTTTCTTT. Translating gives CASSPTGDTEAFF.

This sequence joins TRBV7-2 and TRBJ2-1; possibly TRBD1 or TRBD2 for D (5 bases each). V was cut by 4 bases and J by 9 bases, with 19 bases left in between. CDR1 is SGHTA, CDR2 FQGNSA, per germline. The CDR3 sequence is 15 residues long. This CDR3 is CASSSDPGREVEQFF. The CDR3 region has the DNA TGTGCCAGCAGCTCAGATCCGGGACGCGAGGTTGAGCAGTTCTTC.

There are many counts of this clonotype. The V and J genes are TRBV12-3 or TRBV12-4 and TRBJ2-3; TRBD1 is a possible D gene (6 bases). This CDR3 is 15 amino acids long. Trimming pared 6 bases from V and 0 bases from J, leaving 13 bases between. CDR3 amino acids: CASRPGTMSTDTQYF. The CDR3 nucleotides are TGTGCCAGCAGACCCGGGACAATGAGCACAGATACGCAGTATTTT.

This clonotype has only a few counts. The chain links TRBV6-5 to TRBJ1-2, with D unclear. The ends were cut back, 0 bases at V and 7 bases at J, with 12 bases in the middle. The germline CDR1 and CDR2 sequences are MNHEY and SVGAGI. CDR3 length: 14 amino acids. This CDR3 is CASSYSKGSFGYTF. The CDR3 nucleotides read TGTGCCAGCAGTTACTCGAAAGGGTCCTTTGGCTACACCTTC.

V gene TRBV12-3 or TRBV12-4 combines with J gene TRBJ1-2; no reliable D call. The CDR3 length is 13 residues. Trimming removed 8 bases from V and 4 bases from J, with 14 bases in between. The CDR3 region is CASASGSPYGYTF. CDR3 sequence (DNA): TGTGCCAGCGCTTCGGGGTCCCCCTATGGCTACACCTTC.

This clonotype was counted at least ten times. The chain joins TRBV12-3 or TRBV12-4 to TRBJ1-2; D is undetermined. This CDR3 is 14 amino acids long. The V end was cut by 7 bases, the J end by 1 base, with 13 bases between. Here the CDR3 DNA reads TGTGCCAGCACCTCCTCGACGGATAACTATGGCTACACCTTC. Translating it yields CASTSSTDNYGYTF.

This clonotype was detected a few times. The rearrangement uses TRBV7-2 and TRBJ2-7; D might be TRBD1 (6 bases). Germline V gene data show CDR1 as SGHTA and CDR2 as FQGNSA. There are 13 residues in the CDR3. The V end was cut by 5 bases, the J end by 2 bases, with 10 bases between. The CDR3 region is CASSRQATYEQYV. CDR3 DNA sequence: TGTGCCAGCAGCCGACAGGCCACCTACGAGCAGTACGTC.

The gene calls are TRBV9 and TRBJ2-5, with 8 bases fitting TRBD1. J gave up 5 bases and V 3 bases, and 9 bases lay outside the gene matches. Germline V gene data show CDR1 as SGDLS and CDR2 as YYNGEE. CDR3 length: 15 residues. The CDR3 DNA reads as TGTGCCAGCAGCGAGGGAGGACAGGGAAGCGAGACCCAGTACTTC. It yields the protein CASSEGGQGSETQYF. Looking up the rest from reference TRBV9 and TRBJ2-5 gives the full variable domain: DSGVTQTPKHLITATGQRVTLRCSPRSGDLSVYWYQQSLDQGLQFLIQYYNGEERAKGNILERFSAQQFPDLHSELNLSSLELGDSALYFCASSEGGQGSETQYFGPGTRLLVL.

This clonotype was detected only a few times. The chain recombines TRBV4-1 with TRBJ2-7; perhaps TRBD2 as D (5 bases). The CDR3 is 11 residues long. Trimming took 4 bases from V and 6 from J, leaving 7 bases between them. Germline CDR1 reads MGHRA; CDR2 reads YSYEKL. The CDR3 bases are TGCGCCAGCAGCCGGGAGTTCGAGCAGTACTTC. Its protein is CASSREFEQYF.

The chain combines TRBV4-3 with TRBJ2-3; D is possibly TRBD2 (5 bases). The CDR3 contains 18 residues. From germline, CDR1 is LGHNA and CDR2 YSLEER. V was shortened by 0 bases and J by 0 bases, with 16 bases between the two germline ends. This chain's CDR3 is CASSQEAEGHYSTDTQYF. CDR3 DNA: TGCGCCAGCAGCCAAGAGGCAGAGGGCCACTACAGCACAGATACGCAGTATTTT.

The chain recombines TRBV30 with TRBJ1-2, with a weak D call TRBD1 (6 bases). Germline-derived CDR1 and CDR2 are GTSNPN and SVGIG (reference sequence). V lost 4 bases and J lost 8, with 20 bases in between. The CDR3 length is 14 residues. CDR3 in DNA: TGTGCCTGGACCGTACAGGGAGGACTGGAGGGCTACACCTTC. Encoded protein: CAWTVQGGLEGYTF.

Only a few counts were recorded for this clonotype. CDR3 bases: TGCGCCAGCAGCCAACTCAGGGGAGAGACCCAGTACTTC. Encoded protein: CASSQLRGETQYF. The rearrangement joins TRBV4-1 to TRBJ2-5; the D gene is possibly TRBD1 (6 bases). Germline CDR1 is MGHRA and CDR2 is YSYEKL. The CDR3 length is 13 residues. Trimming took off 2 bases at V and 4 bases at J, with 8 bases between the two ends.

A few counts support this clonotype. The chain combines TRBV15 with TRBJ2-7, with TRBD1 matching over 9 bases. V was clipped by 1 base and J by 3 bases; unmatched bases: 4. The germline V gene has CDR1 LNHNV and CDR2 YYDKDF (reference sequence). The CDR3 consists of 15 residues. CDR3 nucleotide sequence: TGTGCCACCAGCAGAGGGGGGACAGGGAGCTACGAGCAGTACGTC. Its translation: CATSRGGTGSYEQYV.

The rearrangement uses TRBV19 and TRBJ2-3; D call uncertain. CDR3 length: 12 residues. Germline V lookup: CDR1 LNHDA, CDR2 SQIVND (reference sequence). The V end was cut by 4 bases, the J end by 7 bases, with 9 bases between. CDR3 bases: TGTGCCAGTAGTACGTCCAGTAATACGCAGTATTTT. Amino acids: CASSTSSNTQYF.